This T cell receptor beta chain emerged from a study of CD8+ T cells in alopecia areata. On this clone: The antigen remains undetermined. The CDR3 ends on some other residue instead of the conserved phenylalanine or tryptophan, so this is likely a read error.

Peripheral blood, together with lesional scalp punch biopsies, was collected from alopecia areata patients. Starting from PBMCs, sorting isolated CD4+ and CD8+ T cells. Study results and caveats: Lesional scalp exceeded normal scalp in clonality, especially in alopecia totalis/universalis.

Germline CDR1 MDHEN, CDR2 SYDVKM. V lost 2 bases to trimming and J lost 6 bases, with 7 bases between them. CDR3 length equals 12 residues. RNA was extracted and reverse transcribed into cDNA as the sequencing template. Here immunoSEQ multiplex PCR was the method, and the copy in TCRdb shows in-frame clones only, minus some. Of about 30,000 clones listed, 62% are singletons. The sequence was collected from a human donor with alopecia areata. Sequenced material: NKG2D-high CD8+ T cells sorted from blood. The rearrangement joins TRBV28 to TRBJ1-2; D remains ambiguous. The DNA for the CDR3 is TGTGCCAGCAGTTTAACAGCAAATGGCTACACCCTC. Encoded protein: CASSLTANGYTL.